This T cell receptor (beta chain) was recovered during a study of cytomegalovirus exposure and HLA in healthy donors. The study's findings and limits: Listed as cytomegalovirus-associated were 150 or so TCR beta chains. Later on, analysis showed that most CMV-associated TCR beta chains appeared to be HLA-restricted. It has been reported that TCR beta sequences accurately predicted the HLA-A and HLA-B alleles of most subjects.

These donors, healthy bone marrow donors, were studied. In its sample, this clone was seen a few times. Its antigen is undetermined. PCR primers comprised 60 Vbeta and 13 Jbeta primers. Some clones are missing from TCRdb's copy, which holds only in-frame ones; the method was immunoSEQ multiplex PCR. The data contain roughly 99,000 clones, around 74% of them singletons. The sequence derives from a male donor in good health and CMV-seronegative. The sequencing sample was made of PBMCs.

The CDR3 nucleotides read TGTGCCAGCAGGATACAGACGAACACTGAAGCTTTCTTT. Amino acid sequence: CASRIQTNTEAFF. The chain is built from TRBV7-3 and TRBJ1-1, with D uncertain. V was trimmed by 6 bases and J by 1 base, leaving 9 bases between them. This CDR3 is 13 amino acids long. Germline V lookup: CDR1 SGHTA, CDR2 FQGTGA.